This TCR beta chain was profiled in a study of CD8+ T cells in alopecia areata. As concerns this clone: Antigen specificity is unknown.

After isolation, RNA underwent reverse transcription to generate cDNA as the sequencing template. Clones were read by immunoSEQ multiplex PCR, and TCRdb kept only the in-frame ones, dropping some. The data contain about 120,000 clones, roughly two thirds of them singletons. Study results and limitations: Normal scalp had lower clonality than lesional scalp, with alopecia totalis/universalis lesions showing this most strongly.

Trimming removed 5 bases from V and 0 bases from J, with 10 bases in between. Germline-derived CDR1 and CDR2 are MNHNS and SASEGT. There are 15 residues in the CDR3. Specimen: CD4+ T cells sorted from blood. The sequence was obtained from a human donor in good health. The chain carries TRBV6-1 and TRBJ2-2; weak D call: TRBD2 (6 bases). In DNA form, the CDR3 reads TGTGCCAGCAGTTTATCTAGCGCGAACACCGGGGAGCTGTTTTTT. Encoded protein: CASSLSSANTGELFF.